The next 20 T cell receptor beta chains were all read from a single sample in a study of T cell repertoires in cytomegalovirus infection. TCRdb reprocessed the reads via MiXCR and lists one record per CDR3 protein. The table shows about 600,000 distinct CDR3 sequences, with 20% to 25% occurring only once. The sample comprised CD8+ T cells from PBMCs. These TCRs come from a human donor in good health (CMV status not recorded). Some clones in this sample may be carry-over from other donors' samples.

CDR3 in amino acids: CASSFRGNQHF. CDR3 coding DNA: TGTGCCAGCAGCTTTAGGGGGAACCAGCATTTT. The chain joins TRBV7-9 to TRBJ1-5, with D possibly being TRBD1 (6 bases). Germline V lookup: CDR1 SEHNR, CDR2 FQNEAQ (reference sequence). This CDR3 has 11 amino acids. Deletions cut 3 bases from V and 12 bases from J, with 9 bases between.

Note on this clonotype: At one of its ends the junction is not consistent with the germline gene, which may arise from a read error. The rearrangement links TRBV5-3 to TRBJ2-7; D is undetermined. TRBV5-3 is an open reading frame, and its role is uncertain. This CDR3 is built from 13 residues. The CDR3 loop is CASSLFSVFEQYF. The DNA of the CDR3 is TGTGCCAGCAGCTTGTTTTCAGTGTTCGAGCAGTACTTC.

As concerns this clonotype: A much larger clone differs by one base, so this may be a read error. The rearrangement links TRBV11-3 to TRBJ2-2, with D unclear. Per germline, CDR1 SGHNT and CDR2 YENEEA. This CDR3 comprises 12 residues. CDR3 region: CVSSEGTGELFF. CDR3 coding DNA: TGTGTCAGCAGCGAAGGCACCGGGGAGCTGTTTTTT.

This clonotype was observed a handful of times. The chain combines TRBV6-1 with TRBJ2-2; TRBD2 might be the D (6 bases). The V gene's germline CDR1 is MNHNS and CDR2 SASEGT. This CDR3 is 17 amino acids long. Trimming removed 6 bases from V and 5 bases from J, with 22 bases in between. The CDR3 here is CASSPPPRLVSTGELFF. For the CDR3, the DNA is TGTGCCAGCAGCCCGCCCCCGCGACTAGTCTCGACCGGGGAGCTGTTTTTT.

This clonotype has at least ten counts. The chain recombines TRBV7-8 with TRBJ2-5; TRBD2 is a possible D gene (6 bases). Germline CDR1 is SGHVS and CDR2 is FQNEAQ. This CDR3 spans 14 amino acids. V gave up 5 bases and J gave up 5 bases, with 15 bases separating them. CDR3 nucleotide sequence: TGTGCCAGCAGCCCCCGAAGGGCGGGGGAGACCCAGTACTTC. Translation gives CASSPRRAGETQYF.

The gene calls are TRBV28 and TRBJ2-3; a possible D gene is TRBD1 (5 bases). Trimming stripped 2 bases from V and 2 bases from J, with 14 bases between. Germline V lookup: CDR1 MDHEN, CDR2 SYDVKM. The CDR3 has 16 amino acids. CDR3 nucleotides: TGTGCCAGCAGTTTAGGGCACAGGTCGGACACAGATACGCAGTATTTT. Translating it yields CASSLGHRSDTDTQYF. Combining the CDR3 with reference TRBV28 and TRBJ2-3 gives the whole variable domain DVKVTQSSRYLVKRTGEKVFLECVQDMDHENMFWYRQDPGLGLRLIYFSYDVKMKEKGDIPEGYSVSREKKERFSLILESASTNQTSMYLCASSLGHRSDTDTQYFGPGTRLTVL.

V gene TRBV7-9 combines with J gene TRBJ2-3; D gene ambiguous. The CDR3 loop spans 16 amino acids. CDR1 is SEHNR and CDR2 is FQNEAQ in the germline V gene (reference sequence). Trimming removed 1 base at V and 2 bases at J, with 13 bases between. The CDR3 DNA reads TGTGCCAGCAGCTTAGAGGAAGTACTAAACACAGATACGCAGTATTTT. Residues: CASSLEEVLNTDTQYF.

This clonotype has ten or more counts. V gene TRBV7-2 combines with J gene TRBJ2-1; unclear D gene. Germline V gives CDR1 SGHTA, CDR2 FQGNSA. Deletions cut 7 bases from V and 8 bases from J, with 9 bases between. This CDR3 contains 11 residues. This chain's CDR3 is CASTPGHEQFF. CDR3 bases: TGTGCCAGCACTCCCGGGCATGAGCAGTTCTTC.

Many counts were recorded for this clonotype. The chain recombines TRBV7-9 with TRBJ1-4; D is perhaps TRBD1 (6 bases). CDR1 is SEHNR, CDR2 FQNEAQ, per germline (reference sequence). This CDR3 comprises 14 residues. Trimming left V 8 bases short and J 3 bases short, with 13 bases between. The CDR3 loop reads CASRGGRANEKLFF. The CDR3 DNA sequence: TGTGCCAGCCGGGGGGGCAGAGCTAATGAAAAACTGTTTTTT.

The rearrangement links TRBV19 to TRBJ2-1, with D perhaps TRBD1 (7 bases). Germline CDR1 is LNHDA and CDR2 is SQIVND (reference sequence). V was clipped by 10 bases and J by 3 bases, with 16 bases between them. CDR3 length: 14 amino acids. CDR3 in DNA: TGTGCCACCAAGGCAGGGGGGTACTACAATGAGCAGTTCTTC. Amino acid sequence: CATKAGGYYNEQFF.

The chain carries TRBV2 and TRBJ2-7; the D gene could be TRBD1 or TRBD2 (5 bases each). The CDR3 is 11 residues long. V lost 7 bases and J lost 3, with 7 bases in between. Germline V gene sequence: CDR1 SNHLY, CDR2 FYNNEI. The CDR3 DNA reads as TGTGCCAGCACTGGGGGCTACGAGCAGTACTTC. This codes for CASTGGYEQYF.

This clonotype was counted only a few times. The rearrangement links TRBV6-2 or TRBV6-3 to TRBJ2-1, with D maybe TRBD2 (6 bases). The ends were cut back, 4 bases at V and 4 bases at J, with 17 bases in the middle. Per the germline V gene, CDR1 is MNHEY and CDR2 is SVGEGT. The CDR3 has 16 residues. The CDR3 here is CASSLSSGPKYNEQFF. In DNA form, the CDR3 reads TGTGCCAGCAGTTTATCGAGCGGGCCGAAGTACAATGAGCAGTTCTTC.

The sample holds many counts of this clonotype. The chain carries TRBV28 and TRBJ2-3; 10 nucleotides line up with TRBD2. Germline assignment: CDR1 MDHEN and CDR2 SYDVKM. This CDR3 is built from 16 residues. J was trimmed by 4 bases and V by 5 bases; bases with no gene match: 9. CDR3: CASSTVAGGVADTQYF. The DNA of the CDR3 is TGTGCCAGCAGTACAGTAGCGGGGGGCGTCGCAGATACGCAGTATTTT.

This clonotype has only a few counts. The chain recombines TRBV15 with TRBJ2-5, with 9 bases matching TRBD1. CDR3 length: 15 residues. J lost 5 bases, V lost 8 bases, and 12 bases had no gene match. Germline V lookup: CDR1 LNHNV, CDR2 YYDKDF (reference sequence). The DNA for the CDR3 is TGTGCCACCTCATCAATCACAGGGGGCTTGGAGACCCAGTACTTC. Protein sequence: CATSSITGGLETQYF.

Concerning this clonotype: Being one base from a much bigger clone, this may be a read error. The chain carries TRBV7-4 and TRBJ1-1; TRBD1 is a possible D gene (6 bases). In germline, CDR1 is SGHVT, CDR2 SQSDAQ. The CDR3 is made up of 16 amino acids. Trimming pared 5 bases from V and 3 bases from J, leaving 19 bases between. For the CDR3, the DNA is TGTGCCAGCAGCACCAGGGGAGGGCCGGGGGACACTGAAGCTTTCTTT. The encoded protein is CASSTRGGPGDTEAFF. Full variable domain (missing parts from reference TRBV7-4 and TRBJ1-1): GAGVSQSPRYKVAKRGRDVALRCDSISGHVTLYWYRQTLGQGSEVLTYSQSDAQRDKSGRPSGRFSAERPERSVSTLKIQRTEQGDSAVYLCASSTRGGPGDTEAFFGQGTRLTVV.

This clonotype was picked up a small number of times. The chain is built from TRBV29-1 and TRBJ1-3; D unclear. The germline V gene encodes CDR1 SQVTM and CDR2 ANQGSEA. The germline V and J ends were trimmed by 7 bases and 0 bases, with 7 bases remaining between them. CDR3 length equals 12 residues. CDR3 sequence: CSGKGSGNTIYF. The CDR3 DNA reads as TGCAGCGGGAAGGGCTCTGGAAACACCATATATTTT.

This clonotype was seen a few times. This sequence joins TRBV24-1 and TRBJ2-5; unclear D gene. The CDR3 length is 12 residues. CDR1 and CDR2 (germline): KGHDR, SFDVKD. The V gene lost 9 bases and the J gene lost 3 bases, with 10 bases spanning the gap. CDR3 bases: TGTGCCACCGGGCCTGACGAAGAGACCCAGTACTTC. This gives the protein CATGPDEETQYF.

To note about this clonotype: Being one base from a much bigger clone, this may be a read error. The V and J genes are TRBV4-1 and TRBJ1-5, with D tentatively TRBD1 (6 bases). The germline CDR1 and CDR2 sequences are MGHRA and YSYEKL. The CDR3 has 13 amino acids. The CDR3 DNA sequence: TGCGCCAGCAGCCAAGAGTGGGGGCAGCCCCGGCATTTT. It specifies CASSQEWGQPRHF.

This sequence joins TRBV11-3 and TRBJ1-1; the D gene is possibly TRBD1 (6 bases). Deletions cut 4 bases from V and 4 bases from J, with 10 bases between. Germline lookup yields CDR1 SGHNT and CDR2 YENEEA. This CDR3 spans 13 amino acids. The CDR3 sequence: CASSWGALTEAFF. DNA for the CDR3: TGTGCCAGCAGCTGGGGGGCTCTCACTGAAGCTTTCTTT.

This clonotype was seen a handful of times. The CDR3 is CASSQDIIQPRAGELFF. In DNA, the CDR3 is TGCGCCAGCAGCCAAGATATAATCCAGCCGCGGGCCGGGGAGCTGTTTTTT. The genes are TRBV4-3 and TRBJ2-2; D possibly corresponds to TRBD2 (5 bases). The germline CDR1 and CDR2 sequences are LGHNA and YSLEER. Trimming stripped 0 bases from V and 6 bases from J, with 17 bases between. The CDR3 is made up of 17 amino acids.